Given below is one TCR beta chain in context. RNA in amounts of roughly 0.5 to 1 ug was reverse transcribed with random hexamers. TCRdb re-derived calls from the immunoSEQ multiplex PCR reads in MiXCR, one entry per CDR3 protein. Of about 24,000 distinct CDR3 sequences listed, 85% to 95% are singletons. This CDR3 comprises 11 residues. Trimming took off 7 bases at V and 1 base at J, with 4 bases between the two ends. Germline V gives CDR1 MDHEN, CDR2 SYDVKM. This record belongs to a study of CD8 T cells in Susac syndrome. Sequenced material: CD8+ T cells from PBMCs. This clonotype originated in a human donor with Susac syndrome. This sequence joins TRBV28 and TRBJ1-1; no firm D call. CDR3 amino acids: CASTRNTEAFF. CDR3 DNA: TGTGCCAGCACTAGGAACACTGAAGCTTTCTTT.